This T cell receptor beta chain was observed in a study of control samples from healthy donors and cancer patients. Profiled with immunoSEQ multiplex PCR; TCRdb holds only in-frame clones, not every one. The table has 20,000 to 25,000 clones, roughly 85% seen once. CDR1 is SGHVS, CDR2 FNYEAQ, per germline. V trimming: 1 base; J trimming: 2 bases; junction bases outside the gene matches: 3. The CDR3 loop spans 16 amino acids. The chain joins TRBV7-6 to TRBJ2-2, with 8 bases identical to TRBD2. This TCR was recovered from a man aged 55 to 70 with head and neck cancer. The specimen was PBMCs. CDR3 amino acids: CASSLEAGANTGELFF. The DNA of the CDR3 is TGTGCCAGCAGCTTAGAAGCGGGAGCTAACACCGGGGAGCTGTTTTTT. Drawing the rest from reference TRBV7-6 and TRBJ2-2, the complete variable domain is GAGVSQSPRYKVTKRGQDVALRCDPISGHVSLYWYRQALGQGPEFLTYFNYEAQQDKSGLPNDRFSAERPEGSISTLTIQRTEQRDSAMYRCASSLEAGANTGELFFGEGSRLTVL.